The 28 T cell receptor beta chains listed next were all sequenced from one sample in a study of blood T cells in healthy people across ages (dated by TCRdb to the mid-2010s). Libraries were made using 5' RACE. Sequencing took place on an Illumina HiSeq 2500. A second roughly 7 to 11 cycle PCR used a sample-barcoded 5' primer and a J-beta primer mix. TCRdb itself trimmed the public reads at Q25 with fastp, ran MiXCR and retained productive beta chains. Records with the same CDR3 protein are collapsed into one entry carrying the most frequent genes and DNA. In this sample the table shows 650,000 to 1,000,000 distinct CDR3 sequences, around 36% of which occur a single time. The ten largest clonotypes hold over 10% of the sample. Material for sequencing was blood. The origin of the receptors is a man younger than 35 in good health.

The rearrangement links TRBV9 to TRBJ1-1; no clear D gene. V lost 0 bases and J 4 bases, leaving 7 bases between the germline ends. The germline gives CDR1 SGDLS, CDR2 YYNGEE. CDR3 length: 13 amino acids. CDR3 protein: CASSVVTRTEAFF. CDR3 coding DNA: TGTGCCAGCAGCGTAGTGACCCGCACTGAAGCTTTCTTT.

A note on this clonotype: At one boundary the junction diverges from the germline segment, which might be a read error. J is TRBJ2-3 and V is TRBV11-2; D might be TRBD1 (5 bases). CDR1 is SGHAT, CDR2 FQNNGV, per germline. The CDR3 runs to 12 residues. Here the CDR3 DNA reads TGTGCCGGCAGTTCCACAGGAGATACGCAGTATTTT. Protein: CAGSSTGDTQYF.

There are many counts of this clonotype. The chain is built from TRBV20-1 and TRBJ2-1, with TRBD2 matching over 10 bases. CDR1 is DFQATT, CDR2 SNEGSKA, per germline (reference sequence). V lost 5 bases to trimming and J lost 3 bases; unmatched junction nucleotides: 13. The CDR3 contains 17 residues. CDR3 sequence (DNA): TGCAGTGCTCCTAGTGGGGCGGGACTAGCGAACTACAATGAGCAGTTCTTC. Encoded protein: CSAPSGAGLANYNEQFF.

To note about this clonotype: Since a much larger clone is just one base distant, this may be a read error. The chain is built from TRBV12-3 or TRBV12-4 and TRBJ2-1, with no clear D. Trimming shortened V by 3 bases and J by 13 bases, and 10 bases separated the two germline ends. The CDR3 runs to 11 residues. CDR3 in amino acids: CASSFAETQFF. The DNA of the CDR3 is TGTGCCAGCAGTTTCGCGGAGACCCAGTTCTTC.

The gene calls are TRBV10-3 and TRBJ1-4; D remains unclear. Germline V gene lookup returns CDR1 ENHRY and CDR2 SYGVKD. V was pared by 0 bases and J by 0 bases, with 8 bases between. There are 16 residues in the CDR3. CDR3 sequence reads: CAISESGATTNEKLFF. The DNA of the CDR3 is TGTGCCATCAGTGAGTCGGGTGCAACAACTAATGAAAAACTGTTTTTT.

About this clonotype: This may be a read error: a much more frequent sequence differs by one nucleotide. The rearrangement links TRBV7-2 to TRBJ2-7, with D possibly being TRBD2 (6 bases). The CDR3 sequence is 15 residues long. Trimming removed 4 bases from V and 7 bases from J, with 20 bases in between. Germline assignment: CDR1 SGHTA and CDR2 FQGNSA. CDR3 amino acids: CASSSTSGAGNEQYF. The CDR3 region has the DNA TGTGCCAGCAGCTCGACTAGTGGTGCGGGAAATGAGCAGTACTTC.

The chain is built from TRBV18 and TRBJ2-1; 10 nucleotides agree with TRBD2. There are 15 residues in the CDR3. V lost 0 bases to trimming and J lost 9 bases; unmatched junction nucleotides: 5. The germline V gene has CDR1 KGHSH and CDR2 LQKENI. For the CDR3, the DNA is TGTGCCAGCTCACCACCAGCGGGGGGGAGTAGTGAGCAGTTCTTC. It is translated as CASSPPAGGSSEQFF. Full variable domain (remainder filled in from reference TRBV18 and TRBJ2-1): NAGVMQNPRHLVRRRGQEARLRCSPMKGHSHVYWYRQLPEEGLKFMVYLQKENIIDESGMPKERFSAEFPKEGPSILRIQQVVRGDSAAYFCASSPPAGGSSEQFFGPGTRLTVL.

The CDR3 sequence is CASSPVGPSTYNEQFF. DNA of the CDR3: TGTGCCAGCTCACCGGTAGGCCCTTCGACCTACAATGAGCAGTTCTTC. The rearrangement uses TRBV18 and TRBJ2-1; D not resolved. Germline values: CDR1 KGHSH, CDR2 LQKENI. Trimming left V 3 bases short and J 2 bases short, with 14 bases between. The CDR3 is 16 amino acids.

The table lists this clonotype with a few counts. This chain connects TRBV27 to TRBJ1-2; D uncertain. Trimming took off 0 bases at V and 7 bases at J, with 12 bases between the two ends. CDR1 and CDR2 (germline): MNHEY, SMNVEV (reference sequence). This CDR3 comprises 14 residues. The CDR3, as DNA: TGTGCCAGCAGTTTATCCTCCGACGGACGTGGCTACACCTTC. Translation gives CASSLSSDGRGYTF.

The chain has TRBV14 and TRBJ2-5, with unresolved D. V gave up 0 bases and J gave up 13 bases, with 15 bases separating them. The CDR3 consists of 13 residues. Germline CDR1 reads SGHDN; CDR2 reads FVKESK. In DNA form, the CDR3 reads TGTGCCAGCAGCCAAGATCTCGGGTCTAGTTGGTACTTC. Translating gives CASSQDLGSSWYF.

This clonotype occurred many times. The chain is built from TRBV12-3 or TRBV12-4 and TRBJ1-5; TRBD1 agrees at 10 bases. The CDR3 runs to 14 residues. Trimming removed 6 bases from V and 4 bases from J; junction bases left unmatched: 3. The CDR3 loop reads CASSRTGGNQPQHF. CDR3 bases: TGTGCCAGCAGCCGGACAGGGGGAAATCAGCCCCAGCATTTT.

In its sample, this clonotype was seen a few times. The J gene is TRBJ1-5, the V gene TRBV12-3 or TRBV12-4; 8 bases agree with TRBD1. V shed 3 bases and J 7 bases; nucleotides not matched to a gene: 8. This CDR3 region has 15 residues. CDR3 sequence: CASSFLVQGEQPQHF. CDR3 nucleotide sequence: TGTGCCAGCAGTTTTCTGGTACAGGGGGAACAGCCCCAGCATTTT.

This clonotype was detected only a few times. V usage is TRBV6-5 and J usage is TRBJ1-5; D unresolved. V was clipped by 6 bases and J by 0 bases, with 6 bases between them. The CDR3 loop spans 13 amino acids. Germline CDR1 and CDR2: MNHEY and SVGAGI. The CDR3 DNA reads TGTGCCAGCAGAACCAATAGCAATCAGCCCCAGCATTTT. It is translated as CASRTNSNQPQHF.

There are a few counts of this clonotype. The J gene is TRBJ2-3, the V gene TRBV6-6; 8 bases agree with TRBD2. This CDR3 spans 16 amino acids. Unmatched junction bases numbered 6, after V lost 2 bases and J lost 2 bases. Germline CDR1 is MNHNY and CDR2 is SVGAGI (reference sequence). The CDR3 DNA is TGTGCCAGCAGTTACGGCGCCGGGGGGGACACAGATACGCAGTATTTT. Protein product: CASSYGAGGDTDTQYF.

On this clonotype itself: This may be a read error: a much more frequent sequence differs by one nucleotide. J is TRBJ2-5 and V is TRBV5-1; D tentatively reads TRBD1 or TRBD2 (5 bases each). Trimming shortened V by 6 bases and J by 0 bases, and 18 bases separated the two germline ends. The length of the CDR3 is 16 residues. Germline CDR1 is SGHRS and CDR2 is YFSETQ. The CDR3 region is CASIYETGQHQETQYF. The CDR3 DNA sequence: TGCGCCAGCATCTATGAGACGGGGCAACACCAAGAGACCCAGTACTTC.

The chain recombines TRBV10-3 with TRBJ2-5, with 9 bases aligning to TRBD1. The CDR3 runs 13 residues. Unmatched junction bases numbered 8, after V lost 4 bases and J lost 11 bases. Germline assignment: CDR1 ENHRY and CDR2 SYGVKD. The CDR3 protein is CAISGTGEGEQYF. The CDR3 nucleotides are TGTGCCATCAGTGGGACAGGGGAAGGAGAGCAGTACTTC.

This clonotype was counted a few times. The rearrangement links TRBV30 to TRBJ2-5; D call uncertain. This CDR3 has 12 residues. The V end lost 0 bases, the J end lost 4 bases, and 6 bases lay between the germline ends. The germline V gene has CDR1 GTSNPN and CDR2 SVGIG (reference sequence). The CDR3 coding sequence is TGTGCCTGGAGTGTCAAGATAGAGACCCAGTACTTC. It is translated as CAWSVKIETQYF.

The chain carries TRBV6-6 and TRBJ1-4, with TRBD1 matching over 10 bases. Germline trimming cut 0 bases from V and 7 bases from J; bases unmatched to any gene: 5. There are 16 residues in the CDR3. CDR1 and CDR2 (germline): MNHNY, SVGAGI (reference sequence). CDR3 region: CASSYSAGTGVEKLFF. The CDR3 region has the DNA TGTGCCAGCAGTTACTCGGCCGGGACAGGGGTTGAAAAACTGTTTTTT.

With regard to this clonotype: This could be a read error, since a much larger clone is one nucleotide away. The chain couples TRBV20-1 to TRBJ2-5; 8 bases agree with TRBD1. This CDR3 comprises 11 residues. The germline V gene encodes CDR1 DFQATT and CDR2 SNEGSKA (reference sequence). Trimming removed 6 bases from V and 11 bases from J; junction bases left unmatched: 8. CDR3 DNA: TGCAGTGCCGCTTACCAGGGGGCACAGTACTTC. Translating gives CSAAYQGAQYF.

This clonotype has a handful of counts. The gene calls are TRBV7-9 and TRBJ1-4; 9 positions agree with TRBD1. This CDR3 is built from 18 residues. The V and J ends lost 5 bases and 10 bases, in that order; junction bases with no gene match: 20. Germline-derived CDR1 and CDR2 are SEHNR and FQNEAQ (reference sequence). The CDR3 DNA reads as TGTGCCAGCAGCCCCCCTCTGACAGGGGGTAATGAGGGCGGAAAACTGTTTTTT. Amino acid sequence: CASSPPLTGGNEGGKLFF.

This clonotype was recorded a few times. This chain joins TRBV2 and TRBJ1-1; D is unclear. This CDR3 comprises 12 residues. V was cut by 7 bases and J by 3 bases, with 9 bases left in between. Germline CDR1 reads SNHLY; CDR2 reads FYNNEI. This CDR3 is CASILQYTEAFF. DNA for the CDR3: TGTGCCAGCATCCTTCAGTACACTGAAGCTTTCTTT.

This chain uses TRBV12-3 or TRBV12-4 with TRBJ2-7; D tentatively fits TRBD1 or TRBD2 (7 bases each). The CDR3 runs to 17 residues. V dropped 2 bases and J dropped 1 base, with 18 bases sitting between them. For the CDR3, the DNA is TGTGCCAGCAGTTTATTCATAGGGGGCGGGAGTTCCTACGAGCAGTACTTC. Amino acids: CASSLFIGGGSSYEQYF.

The chain has TRBV3-1 and TRBJ2-3; D is unresolved. V was pared by 1 base and J by 2 bases, with 13 bases between. Looked up from germline, CDR1 is LGHDT and CDR2 is YNNKEL (reference sequence). This CDR3 spans 16 amino acids. The CDR3 spells CASSQALAENTDTQYF. The CDR3 DNA sequence: TGTGCCAGCAGCCAAGCTCTGGCAGAAAACACAGATACGCAGTATTTT.

The gene calls are TRBV7-9 and TRBJ2-2, with D tentatively TRBD2 (5 bases). The ends were cut back, 5 bases at V and 1 base at J, with 14 bases in the middle. The germline gives CDR1 SEHNR, CDR2 FQNEAQ (reference sequence). The CDR3 contains 16 residues. The CDR3 loop is CASSASAGRNTGELFF. CDR3 in DNA: TGTGCCAGCAGCGCGTCTGCGGGCCGGAACACCGGGGAGCTGTTTTTT.

A few counts support this clonotype. This sequence joins TRBV20-1 and TRBJ2-1, with TRBD2 matching over 10 bases. The CDR3 totals 13 residues. Per germline, CDR1 DFQATT and CDR2 SNEGSKA (reference sequence). V lost 5 bases to trimming and J lost 4 bases; unmatched junction nucleotides: 2. The CDR3 region has the DNA TGCAGTGCTGTAGCGGGGGGATACAATGAGCAGTTCTTC. It codes for CSAVAGGYNEQFF.

The chain uses TRBV20-1 and TRBJ2-1, with 12 bases that match TRBD2. This CDR3 spans 15 amino acids. Germline lookup yields CDR1 DFQATT and CDR2 SNEGSKA (reference sequence). V was pared by 5 bases and J by 3 bases, with 5 bases of the junction left unmatched. The CDR3 DNA sequence: TGCAGTGCTCCTCGGACTAGCGGGGACTACAATGAGCAGTTCTTC. The encoded protein is CSAPRTSGDYNEQFF.

This clonotype was picked up many times. The genes are TRBV12-3 or TRBV12-4 and TRBJ2-1; 13 positions agree with TRBD2. The length of the CDR3 is 15 residues. After removal of 5 bases from V and 10 bases from J, the junction contained 8 bases not matched to a gene. In DNA, the CDR3 is TGTGCCAGCAGTCTCACTAGCGGGGGGGCCCAGGAGCAGTTCTTC. This gives the protein CASSLTSGGAQEQFF.

The J gene is TRBJ2-1, the V gene TRBV29-1; possible D gene TRBD1, 5 bases. Trimming shortened V by 3 bases and J by 4 bases, and 7 bases separated the two germline ends. Germline CDR1 and CDR2: SQVTM and ANQGSEA. The CDR3 extends over 12 amino acids. The CDR3 region is CSVENRYNEQFF. The CDR3 coding sequence is TGCAGCGTTGAGAACAGGTACAATGAGCAGTTCTTC.